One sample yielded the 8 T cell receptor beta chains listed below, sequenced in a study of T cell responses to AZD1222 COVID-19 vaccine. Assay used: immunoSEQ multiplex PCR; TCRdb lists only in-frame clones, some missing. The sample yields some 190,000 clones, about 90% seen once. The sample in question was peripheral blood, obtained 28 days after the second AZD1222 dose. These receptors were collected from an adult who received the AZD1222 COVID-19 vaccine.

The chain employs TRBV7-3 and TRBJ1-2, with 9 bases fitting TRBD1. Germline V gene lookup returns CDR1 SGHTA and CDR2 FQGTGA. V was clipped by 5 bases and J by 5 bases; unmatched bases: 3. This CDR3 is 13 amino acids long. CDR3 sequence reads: CASSAGTGYGYTF. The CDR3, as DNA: TGTGCCAGCAGCGCCGGGACAGGGTATGGCTACACCTTC.

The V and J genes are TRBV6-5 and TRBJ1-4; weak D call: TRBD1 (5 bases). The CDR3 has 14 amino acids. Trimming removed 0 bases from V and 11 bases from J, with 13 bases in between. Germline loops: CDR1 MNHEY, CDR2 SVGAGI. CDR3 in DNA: TGTGCCAGCAGTTACTCTGGGGGGTTGGGGAAACTGTTTTTT. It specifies CASSYSGGLGKLFF.

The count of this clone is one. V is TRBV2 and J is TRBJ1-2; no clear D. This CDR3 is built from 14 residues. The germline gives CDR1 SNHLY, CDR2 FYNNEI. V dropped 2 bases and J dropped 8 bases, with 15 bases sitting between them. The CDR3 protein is CASSERGATMGYTF. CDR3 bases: TGTGCCAGCAGTGAAAGAGGTGCTACTATGGGCTACACCTTC.

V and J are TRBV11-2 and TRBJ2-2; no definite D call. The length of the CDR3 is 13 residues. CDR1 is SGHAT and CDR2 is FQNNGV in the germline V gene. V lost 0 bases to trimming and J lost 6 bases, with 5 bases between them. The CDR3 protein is CASSLEPPGELFF. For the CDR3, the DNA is TGTGCCAGCAGCTTAGAACCCCCCGGGGAGCTGTTTTTT.

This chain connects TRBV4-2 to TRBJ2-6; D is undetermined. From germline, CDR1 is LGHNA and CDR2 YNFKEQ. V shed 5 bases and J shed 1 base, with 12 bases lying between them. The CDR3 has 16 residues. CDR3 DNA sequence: TGTGCCAGCAGCTCGTCGTCGCCTTCTGGGGCCAACGTCCTGACTTTC. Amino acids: CASSSSSPSGANVLTF.

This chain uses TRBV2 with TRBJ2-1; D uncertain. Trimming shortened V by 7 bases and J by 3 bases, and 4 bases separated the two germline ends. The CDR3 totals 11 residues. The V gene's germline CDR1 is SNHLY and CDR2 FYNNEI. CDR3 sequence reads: CASTSYNEQFF. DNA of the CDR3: TGTGCCAGCACGAGCTACAATGAGCAGTTCTTC.

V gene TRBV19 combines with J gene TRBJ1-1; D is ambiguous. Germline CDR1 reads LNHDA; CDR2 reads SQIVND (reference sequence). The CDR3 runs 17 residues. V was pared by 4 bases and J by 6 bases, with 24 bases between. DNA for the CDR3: TGTGCCAGTAGTAATACTGCGACCCGAAGTGGAGACGCTGAAGCTTTCTTT. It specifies CASSNTATRSGDAEAFF.

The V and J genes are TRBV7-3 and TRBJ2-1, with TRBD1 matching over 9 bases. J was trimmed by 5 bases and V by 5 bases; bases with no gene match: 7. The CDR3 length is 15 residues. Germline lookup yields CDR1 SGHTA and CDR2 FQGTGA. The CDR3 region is CASSADRGVNNEQFF. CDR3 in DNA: TGTGCCAGCAGCGCCGACAGGGGGGTAAACAATGAGCAGTTCTTC.